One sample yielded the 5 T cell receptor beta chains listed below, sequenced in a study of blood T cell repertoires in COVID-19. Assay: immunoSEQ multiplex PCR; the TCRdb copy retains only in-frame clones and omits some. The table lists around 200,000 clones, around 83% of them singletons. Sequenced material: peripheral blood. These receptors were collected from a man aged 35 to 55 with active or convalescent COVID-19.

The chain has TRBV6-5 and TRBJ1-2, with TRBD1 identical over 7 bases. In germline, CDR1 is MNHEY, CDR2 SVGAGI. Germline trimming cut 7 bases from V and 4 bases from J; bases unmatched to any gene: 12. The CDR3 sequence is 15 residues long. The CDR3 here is CASTRPGQTSYGYTF. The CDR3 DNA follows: TGTGCCAGCACCCGTCCGGGACAGACAAGCTATGGCTACACCTTC.

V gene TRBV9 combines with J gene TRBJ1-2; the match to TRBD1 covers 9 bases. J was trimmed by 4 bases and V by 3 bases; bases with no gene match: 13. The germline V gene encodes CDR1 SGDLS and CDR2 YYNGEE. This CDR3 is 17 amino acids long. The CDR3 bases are TGTGCCAGCAGCGCCACCCTTGGGACAGGGACCCCCTATGGCTACACCTTC. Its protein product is CASSATLGTGTPYGYTF.

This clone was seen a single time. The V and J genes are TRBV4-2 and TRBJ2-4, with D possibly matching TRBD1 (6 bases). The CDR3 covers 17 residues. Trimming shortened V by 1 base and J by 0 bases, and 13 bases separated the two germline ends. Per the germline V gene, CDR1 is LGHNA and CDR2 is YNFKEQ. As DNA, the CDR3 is TGTGCCAGCAGCCAAGGTTCGGACAGACTAGCCAAAAACATTCAGTACTTC. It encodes CASSQGSDRLAKNIQYF.

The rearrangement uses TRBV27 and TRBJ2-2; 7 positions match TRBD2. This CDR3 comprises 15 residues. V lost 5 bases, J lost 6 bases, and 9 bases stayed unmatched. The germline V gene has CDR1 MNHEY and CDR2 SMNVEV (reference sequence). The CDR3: CASSRVGTTPGELFF. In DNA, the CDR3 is TGTGCCAGCAGTAGGGTTGGGACTACCCCCGGGGAGCTGTTTTTT.

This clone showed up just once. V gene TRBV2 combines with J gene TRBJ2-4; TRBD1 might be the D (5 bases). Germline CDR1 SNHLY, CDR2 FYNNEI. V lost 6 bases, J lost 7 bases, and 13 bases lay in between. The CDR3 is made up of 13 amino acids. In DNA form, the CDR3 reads TGTGCCAGCAGCTCAGGGTCAGGCAACATTCAGTACTTC. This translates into CASSSGSGNIQYF.